The sequence of this T cell receptor beta chain was determined in a study of T-cell memory formation after mild COVID-19. In the study overall: Clusters were largely donor specific.

Using its own MiXCR run on the 5' RACE reads, TCRdb lists one record per CDR3 protein. The table records 210,000 or so distinct CDR3 sequences, about 10% of them present only once. Study-wide results and limits: Day 15 to 85 contracting clones showed balanced CD4/CD8; later expanders leaned CD4+.

The germline CDR1 and CDR2 sequences are ENHRY and SYGVKD. V was trimmed by 0 bases and J by 6 bases, leaving 9 bases between them. The CDR3 extends over 15 amino acids. This clonotype showed up just a few times. Antigen unknown. This clonotype was sampled from a man in his late teens or twenties who had mild COVID-19 (a few samples of this study predate the infection). Cell type and time point are not known. V is TRBV10-3 and J is TRBJ1-6, with unresolved D. The sample taken for sequencing was PBMCs or a T cell subset sorted from them (not recorded which). CDR3 nucleotides: TGTGCCATCAGTGAGTCGATCCGGGGTAATTCACCCCTCCACTTT. Translation: CAISESIRGNSPLHF.